This T cell receptor beta chain was identified in a study of Ad26.COV2.S vaccination and SARS-CoV-2 variants. Overall study context: Once, or twice with 56 days between doses, Ad26.COV2.S was given intramuscularly. Study observations and caveats: Vaccinees reportedly had broad spike-specific CD8+ and CD4+ T cell responses.

The CDR3 contains 12 residues. Germline V gene data show CDR1 as ENHRY and CDR2 as SYGVKD. V gave up 10 bases and J gave up 8 bases; unmatched junction bases: 8. Produced via immunoSEQ multiplex PCR; TCRdb's table is partial and in-frame only. Of roughly 700,000 clones in the sample, approximately 88% were seen once. This clone appeared once. Its antigen remains unidentified. This sample's treatment: roughly 19 received Ad26.COV2.S at low or high dose, single or two shots; about five received placebo; per-sample allocation not given. Following the first vaccine or placebo injection, samples were taken on day 63.

The starting material was peripheral blood, obtained in a trial of Ad26.COV2.S vaccine versus placebo. The chain has TRBV10-3 and TRBJ2-1; 7 nucleotides align to TRBD2. The origin of this receptor is a person aged 18-65 years who received the Ad26.COV2.S COVID-19 vaccine or a placebo. The CDR3 DNA follows: TGTGCCACCGAAACGGGAGGCCATGAGCAGTTCTTC. Protein sequence: CATETGGHEQFF.